This entry features one T cell receptor (beta chain) sequence. From the reads, TCRdb called clonotypes with MiXCR, one entry per CDR3 protein. Among about 450,000 distinct CDR3 sequences listed, under 40% were seen once. V gave up 1 base and J gave up 8 bases, with 12 bases separating them. CDR3 length: 14 amino acids. This specimen comes from a study of T cell repertoires in cytomegalovirus infection. The sequencing input was PBMCs. The V and J genes are TRBV12-3 or TRBV12-4 and TRBJ2-1; D is unclear. This TCR was recovered from a human donor in good health (CMV status not recorded). Some clones in this sample may be carry-over from other donors' samples. CDR3 residues: CASSLERSSDEQFF. The CDR3 DNA sequence: TGTGCCAGCAGTTTAGAAAGGAGTTCGGATGAGCAGTTCTTC.